The T cell receptor beta chain described here comes from a study of siplizumab effects on memory and regulatory T cells. This table comes from immunoSEQ multiplex PCR, and its TCRdb copy is limited to in-frame clones, with some not included. The sample has around 61,000 clones, just over 95% seen once; the top ten hold around 0.99%. Trimming left V 1 base short and J 2 bases short, with 12 bases between. This CDR3 spans 15 amino acids. Germline-derived CDR1 and CDR2 are SEHNR and FQNEAQ (reference sequence). The TCR sequence derives from a human donor in good health. The sequenced material came from naive CD8+ T cells sorted from blood. This chain joins TRBV7-9 and TRBJ2-7; D ambiguous. The CDR3 DNA is TGTGCCAGCAGCTTAGGAGTAGCCGCTCCCTACGAGCAGTACTTC. Translated, it gives CASSLGVAAPYEQYF. Full variable domain (remainder filled in from reference TRBV7-9 and TRBJ2-7): DTGVSQNPRHKITKRGQNVTFRCDPISEHNRLYWYRQTLGQGPEFLTYFQNEAQLEKSRLLSDRFSAERPKGSFSTLEIQRTEQGDSAMYLCASSLGVAAPYEQYFGPGTRLTVT.